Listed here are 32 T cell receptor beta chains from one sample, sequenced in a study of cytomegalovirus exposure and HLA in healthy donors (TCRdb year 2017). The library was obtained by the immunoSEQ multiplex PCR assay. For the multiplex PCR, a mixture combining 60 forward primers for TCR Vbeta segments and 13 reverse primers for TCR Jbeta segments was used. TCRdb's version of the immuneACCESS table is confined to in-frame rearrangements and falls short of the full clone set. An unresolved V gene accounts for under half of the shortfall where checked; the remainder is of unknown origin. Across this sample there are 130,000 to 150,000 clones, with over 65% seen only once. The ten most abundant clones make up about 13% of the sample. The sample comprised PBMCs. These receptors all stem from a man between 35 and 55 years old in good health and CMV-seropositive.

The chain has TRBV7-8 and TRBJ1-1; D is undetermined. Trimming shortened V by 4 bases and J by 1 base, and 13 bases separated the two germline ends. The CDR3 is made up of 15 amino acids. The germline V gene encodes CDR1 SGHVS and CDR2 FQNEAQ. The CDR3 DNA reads TGTGCCAGCAGCTCTCGGCGGTTCACGAACACTGAAGCTTTCTTT. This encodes CASSSRRFTNTEAFF.

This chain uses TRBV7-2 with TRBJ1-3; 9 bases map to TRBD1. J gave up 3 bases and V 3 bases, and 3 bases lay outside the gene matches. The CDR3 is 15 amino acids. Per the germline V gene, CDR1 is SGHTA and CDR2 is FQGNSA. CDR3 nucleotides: TGTGCCAGCAGCTTGGGGGACAGGGTTGGAAACACCATATATTTT. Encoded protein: CASSLGDRVGNTIYF.

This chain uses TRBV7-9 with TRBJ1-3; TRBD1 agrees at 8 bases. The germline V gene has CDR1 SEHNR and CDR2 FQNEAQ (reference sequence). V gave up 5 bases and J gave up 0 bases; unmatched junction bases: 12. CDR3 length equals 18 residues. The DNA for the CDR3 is TGTGCCAGCAGCCTGGACAGGGCTGGGGGCTACTCTGGAAACACCATATATTTT. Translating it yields CASSLDRAGGYSGNTIYF.

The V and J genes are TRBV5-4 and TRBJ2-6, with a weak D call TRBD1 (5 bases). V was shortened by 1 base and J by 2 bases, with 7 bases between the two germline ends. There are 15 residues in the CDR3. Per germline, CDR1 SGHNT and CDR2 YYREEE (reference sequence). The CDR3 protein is CASSLQGTGANVLTF. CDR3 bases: TGTGCCAGCAGCTTGCAGGGTACTGGGGCCAACGTCCTGACTTTC.

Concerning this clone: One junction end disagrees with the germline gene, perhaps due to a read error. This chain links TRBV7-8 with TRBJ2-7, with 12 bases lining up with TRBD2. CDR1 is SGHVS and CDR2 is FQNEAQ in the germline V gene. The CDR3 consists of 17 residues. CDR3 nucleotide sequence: TGTGCCAACAGCTTAGGCCCCTGGACTAGCGGGACCTACGAGCAGTACTTC. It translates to CANSLGPWTSGTYEQYF.

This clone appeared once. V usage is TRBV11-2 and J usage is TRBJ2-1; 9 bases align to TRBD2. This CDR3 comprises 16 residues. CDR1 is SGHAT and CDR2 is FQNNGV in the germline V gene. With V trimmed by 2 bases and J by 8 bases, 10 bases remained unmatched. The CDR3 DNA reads TGTGCCAGCAGCTTAAGGCTAGCGGGAAGGCTTGATGAGCAGTTCTTC. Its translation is CASSLRLAGRLDEQFF.

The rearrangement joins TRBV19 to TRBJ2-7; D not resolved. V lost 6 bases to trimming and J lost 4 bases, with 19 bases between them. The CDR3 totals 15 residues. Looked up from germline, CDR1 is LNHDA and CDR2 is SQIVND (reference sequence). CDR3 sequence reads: CASSSGPAVIYEQYF. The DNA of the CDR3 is TGTGCCAGTAGCTCCGGTCCCGCTGTCATATACGAGCAGTACTTC.

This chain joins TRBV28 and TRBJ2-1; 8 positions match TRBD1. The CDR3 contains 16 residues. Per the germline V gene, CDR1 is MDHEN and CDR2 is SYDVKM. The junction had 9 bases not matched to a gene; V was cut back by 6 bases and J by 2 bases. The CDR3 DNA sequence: TGTGCCAGCAGCCCGCCACCGGGACAGGCCTACAATGAGCAGTTCTTC. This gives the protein CASSPPPGQAYNEQFF. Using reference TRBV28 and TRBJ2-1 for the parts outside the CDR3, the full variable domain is DVKVTQSSRYLVKRTGEKVFLECVQDMDHENMFWYRQDPGLGLRLIYFSYDVKMKEKGDIPEGYSVSREKKERFSLILESASTNQTSMYLCASSPPPGQAYNEQFFGPGTRLTVL.

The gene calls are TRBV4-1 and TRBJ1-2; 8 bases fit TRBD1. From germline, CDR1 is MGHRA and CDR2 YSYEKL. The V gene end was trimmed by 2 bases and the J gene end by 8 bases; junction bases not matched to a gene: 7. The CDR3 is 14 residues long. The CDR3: CASSQTDRADGYTF. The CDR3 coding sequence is TGCGCCAGCAGCCAAACGGACAGGGCGGACGGCTACACCTTC.

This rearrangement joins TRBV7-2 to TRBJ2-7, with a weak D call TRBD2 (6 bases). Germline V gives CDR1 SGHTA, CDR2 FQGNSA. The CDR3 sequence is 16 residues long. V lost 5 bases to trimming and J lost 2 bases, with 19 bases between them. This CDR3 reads CASSQYKAGTPYEQYF. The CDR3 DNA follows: TGTGCCAGCAGCCAGTATAAGGCGGGAACACCCTACGAGCAGTACTTC.

In DNA, the CDR3 is TGTGCCAGCAGTTACTGGGGACTCAACACCGGGGAGCTGTTTTTT. Protein sequence: CASSYWGLNTGELFF. V gene TRBV6-6 combines with J gene TRBJ2-2; D perhaps matches TRBD2 (6 bases). V lost 1 base and J 2 bases, leaving 8 bases between the germline ends. Per germline, CDR1 MNHNY and CDR2 SVGAGI (reference sequence). The CDR3 covers 15 residues.

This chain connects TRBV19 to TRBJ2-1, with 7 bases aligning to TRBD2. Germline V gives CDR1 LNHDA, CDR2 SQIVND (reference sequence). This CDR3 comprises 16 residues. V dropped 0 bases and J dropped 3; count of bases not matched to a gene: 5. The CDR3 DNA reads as TGTGCCAGTAGTATAGAGACGTGGGGGGGCTACAATGAGCAGTTCTTC. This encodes CASSIETWGGYNEQFF. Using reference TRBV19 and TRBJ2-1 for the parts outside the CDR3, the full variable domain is DGGITQSPKYLFRKEGQNVTLSCEQNLNHDAMYWYRQDPGQGLRLIYYSQIVNDFQKGDIAEGYSVSREKKESFPLTVTSAQKNPTAFYLCASSIETWGGYNEQFFGPGTRLTVL.

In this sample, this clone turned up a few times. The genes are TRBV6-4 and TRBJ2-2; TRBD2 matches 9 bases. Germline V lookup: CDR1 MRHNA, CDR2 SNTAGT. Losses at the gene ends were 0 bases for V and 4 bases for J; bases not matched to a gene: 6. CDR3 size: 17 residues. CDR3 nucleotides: TGTGCCAGCAGTGACTCGGGTAGCGGGAGTAGCACCGGGGAGCTGTTTTTT. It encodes CASSDSGSGSSTGELFF.

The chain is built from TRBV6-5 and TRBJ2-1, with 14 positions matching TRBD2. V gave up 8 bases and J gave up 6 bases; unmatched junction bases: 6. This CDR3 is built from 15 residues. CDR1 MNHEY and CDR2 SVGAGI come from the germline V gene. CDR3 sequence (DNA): TGTGCCAGCGGGGGGACTAGCGGGAGTCTCAATGAGCAGTTCTTC. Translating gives CASGGTSGSLNEQFF.

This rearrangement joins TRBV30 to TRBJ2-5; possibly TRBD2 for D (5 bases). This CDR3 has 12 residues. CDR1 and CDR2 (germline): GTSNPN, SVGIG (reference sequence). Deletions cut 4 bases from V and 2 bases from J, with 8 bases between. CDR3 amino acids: CAWNTGQETQYF. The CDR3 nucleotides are TGTGCCTGGAACACGGGGCAAGAGACCCAGTACTTC. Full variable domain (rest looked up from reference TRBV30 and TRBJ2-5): SQTIHQWPATLVQPVGSPLSLECTVEGTSNPNLYWYRQAAGRGLQLLFYSVGIGQISSEVPQNLSASRPQDRQFILSSKKLLLSDSGFYLCAWNTGQETQYFGPGTRLLVL.

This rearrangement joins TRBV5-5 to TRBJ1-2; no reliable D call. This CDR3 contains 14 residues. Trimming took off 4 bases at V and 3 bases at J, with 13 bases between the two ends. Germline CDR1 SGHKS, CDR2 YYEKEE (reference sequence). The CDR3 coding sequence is TGTGCCAGCAGCGCGGAATCCTACGACTATGGCTACACCTTC. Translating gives CASSAESYDYGYTF.

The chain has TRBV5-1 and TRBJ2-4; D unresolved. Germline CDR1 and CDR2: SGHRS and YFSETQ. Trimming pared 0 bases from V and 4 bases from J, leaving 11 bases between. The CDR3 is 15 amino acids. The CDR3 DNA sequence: TGCGCCAGCAGCTTGGCCGCCGCCGGGAAAAACATTCAGTACTTC. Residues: CASSLAAAGKNIQYF.

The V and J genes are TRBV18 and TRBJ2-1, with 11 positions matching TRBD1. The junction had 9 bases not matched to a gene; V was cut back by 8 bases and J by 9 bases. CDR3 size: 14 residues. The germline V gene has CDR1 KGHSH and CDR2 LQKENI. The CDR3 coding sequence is TGTGCCAGCCTCGGAGGGACAGGGGGGAGTGAGCAGTTCTTC. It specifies CASLGGTGGSEQFF. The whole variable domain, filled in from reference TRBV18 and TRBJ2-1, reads NAGVMQNPRHLVRRRGQEARLRCSPMKGHSHVYWYRQLPEEGLKFMVYLQKENIIDESGMPKERFSAEFPKEGPSILRIQQVVRGDSAAYFCASLGGTGGSEQFFGPGTRLTVL.

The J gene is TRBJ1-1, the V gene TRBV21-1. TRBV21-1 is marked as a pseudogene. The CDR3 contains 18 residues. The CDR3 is CASRSREWVKRLNTEAFF. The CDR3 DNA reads TGTGCCAGCAGAAGTAGGGAGTGGGTGAAGCGTTTGAACACTGAAGCTTTCTTT.

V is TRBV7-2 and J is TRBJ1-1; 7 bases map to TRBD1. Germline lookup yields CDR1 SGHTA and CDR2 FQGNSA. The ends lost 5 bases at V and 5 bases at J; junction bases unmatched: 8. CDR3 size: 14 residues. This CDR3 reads CASSQRRGQTEAFF. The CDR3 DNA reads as TGTGCCAGCAGCCAACGAAGGGGGCAGACTGAAGCTTTCTTT. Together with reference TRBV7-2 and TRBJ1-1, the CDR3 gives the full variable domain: GAGVSQSPSNKVTEKGKDVELRCDPISGHTALYWYRQSLGQGLEFLIYFQGNSAPDKSGLPSDRFSAERTGGSVSTLTIQRTQQEDSAVYLCASSQRRGQTEAFFGQGTRLTVV.

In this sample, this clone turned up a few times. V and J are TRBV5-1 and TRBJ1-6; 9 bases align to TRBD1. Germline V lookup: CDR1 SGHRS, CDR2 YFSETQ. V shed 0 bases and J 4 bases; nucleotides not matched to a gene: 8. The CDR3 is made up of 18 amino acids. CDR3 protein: CASSLEPPGQGYNSPLHF. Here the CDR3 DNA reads TGCGCCAGCAGCTTGGAACCGCCGGGACAGGGTTATAATTCACCCCTCCACTTT.

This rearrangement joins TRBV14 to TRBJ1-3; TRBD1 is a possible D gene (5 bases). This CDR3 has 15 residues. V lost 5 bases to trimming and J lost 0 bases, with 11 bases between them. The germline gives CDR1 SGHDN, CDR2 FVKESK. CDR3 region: CASSYGTFSGNTIYF. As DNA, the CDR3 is TGTGCCAGCAGCTATGGGACTTTCTCTGGAAACACCATATATTTT.

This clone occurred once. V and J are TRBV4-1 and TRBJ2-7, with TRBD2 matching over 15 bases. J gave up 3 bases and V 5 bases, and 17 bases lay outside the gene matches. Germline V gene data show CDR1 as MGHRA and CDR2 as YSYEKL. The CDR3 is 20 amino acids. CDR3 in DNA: TGCGCCAGCAGCTACCGAGGACTAGCGGGAGGGAGACTTAGTCTCTACGAGCAGTACTTC. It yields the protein CASSYRGLAGGRLSLYEQYF.

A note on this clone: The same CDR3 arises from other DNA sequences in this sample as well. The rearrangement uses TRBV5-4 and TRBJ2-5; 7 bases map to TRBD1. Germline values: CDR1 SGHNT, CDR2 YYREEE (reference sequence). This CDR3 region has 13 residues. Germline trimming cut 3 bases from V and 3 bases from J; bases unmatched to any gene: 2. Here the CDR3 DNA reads TGTGCCAGCAGCTCCGACAGGGAAGAGACCCAGTACTTC. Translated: CASSSDREETQYF.

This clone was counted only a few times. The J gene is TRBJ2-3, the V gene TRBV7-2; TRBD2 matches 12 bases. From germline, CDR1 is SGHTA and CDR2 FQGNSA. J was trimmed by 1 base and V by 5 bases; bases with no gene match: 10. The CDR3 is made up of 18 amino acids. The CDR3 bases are TGTGCCAGCAGCCCCCTAGCGGGAGGGCCGGGCGGCACAGATACGCAGTATTTT. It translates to CASSPLAGGPGGTDTQYF.

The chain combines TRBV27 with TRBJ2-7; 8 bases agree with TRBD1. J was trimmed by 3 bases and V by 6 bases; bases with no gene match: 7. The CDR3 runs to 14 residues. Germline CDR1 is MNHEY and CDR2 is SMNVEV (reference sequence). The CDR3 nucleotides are TGTGCCAGCAGCCAAGGACAGGGTATCTACGAGCAGTACTTC. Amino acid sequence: CASSQGQGIYEQYF.

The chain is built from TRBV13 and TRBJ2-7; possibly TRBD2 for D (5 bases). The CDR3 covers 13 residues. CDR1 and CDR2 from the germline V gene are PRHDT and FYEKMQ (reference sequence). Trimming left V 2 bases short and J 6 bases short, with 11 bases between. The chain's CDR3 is CASSLQAGAEQYF. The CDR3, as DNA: TGTGCCAGCAGCTTACAGGCGGGTGCCGAGCAGTACTTC.

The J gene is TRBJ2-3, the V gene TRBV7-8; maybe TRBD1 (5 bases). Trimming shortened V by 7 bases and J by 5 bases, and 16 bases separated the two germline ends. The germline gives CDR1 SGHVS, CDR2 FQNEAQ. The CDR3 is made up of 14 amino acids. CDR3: CASTGHWGGDTQYF. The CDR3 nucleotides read TGTGCCAGCACTGGGCACTGGGGCGGAGATACGCAGTATTTT. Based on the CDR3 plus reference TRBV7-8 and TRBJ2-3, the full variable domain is GAGVSQSPRYKVAKRGQDVALRCDPISGHVSLFWYQQALGQGPEFLTYFQNEAQLDKSGLPSDRFFAERPEGSVSTLKIQRTQQEDSAVYLCASTGHWGGDTQYFGPGTRLTVL.

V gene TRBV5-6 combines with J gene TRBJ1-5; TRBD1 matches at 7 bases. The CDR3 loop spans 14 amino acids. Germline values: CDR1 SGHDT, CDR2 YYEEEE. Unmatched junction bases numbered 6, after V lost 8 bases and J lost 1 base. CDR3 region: CASTRQGSNQPQHF. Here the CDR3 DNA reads TGTGCCAGTACCCGACAGGGAAGCAATCAGCCCCAGCATTTT.

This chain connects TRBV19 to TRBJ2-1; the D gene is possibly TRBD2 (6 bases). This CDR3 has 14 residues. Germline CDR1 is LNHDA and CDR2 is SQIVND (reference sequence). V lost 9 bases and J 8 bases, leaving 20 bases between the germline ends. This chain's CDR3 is CASTGRSIVYEQFF. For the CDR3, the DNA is TGTGCCAGCACCGGGAGATCAATTGTCTATGAGCAGTTCTTC.

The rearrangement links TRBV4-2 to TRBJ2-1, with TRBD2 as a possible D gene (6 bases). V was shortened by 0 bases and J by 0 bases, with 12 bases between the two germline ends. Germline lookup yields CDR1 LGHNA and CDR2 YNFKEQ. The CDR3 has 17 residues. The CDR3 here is CASSQDYVGSSYNEQFF. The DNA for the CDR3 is TGTGCCAGCAGCCAAGACTATGTCGGGAGCTCCTACAATGAGCAGTTCTTC.

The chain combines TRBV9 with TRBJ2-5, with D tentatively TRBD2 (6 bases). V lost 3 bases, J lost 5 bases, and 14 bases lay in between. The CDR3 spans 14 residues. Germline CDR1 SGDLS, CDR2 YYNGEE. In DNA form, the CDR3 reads TGTGCCAGCAGCGAGGGAGCAGGGAGGGAGACCCAGTACTTC. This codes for CASSEGAGRETQYF. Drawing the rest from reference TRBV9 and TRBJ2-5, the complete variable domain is DSGVTQTPKHLITATGQRVTLRCSPRSGDLSVYWYQQSLDQGLQFLIQYYNGEERAKGNILERFSAQQFPDLHSELNLSSLELGDSALYFCASSEGAGRETQYFGPGTRLLVL.